The 8 T cell receptor beta chains below were found in one sample sequenced in a study of response to subunit inactivated influenza vaccine. MiXCR was run by TCRdb on the RT-PCR reads, yielding one entry per CDR3 protein. The sample has 550,000 to 800,000 distinct CDR3 sequences, less than 20% seen once. The sample here was PBMCs from blood, taken 12 days after vaccination. These receptors were obtained from a man in his fifties or sixties who received an inactivated influenza vaccine.

The J gene is TRBJ1-1, the V gene TRBV5-1; D gene ambiguous. Germline V lookup: CDR1 SGHRS, CDR2 YFSETQ. The CDR3 is 14 amino acids. V lost 0 bases, J lost 3 bases, and 9 bases lay in between. The CDR3 protein is CASSLEGLDTEAFF. CDR3 sequence (DNA): TGCGCCAGCAGCTTGGAAGGTCTCGACACTGAAGCTTTCTTT. Drawing the rest from reference TRBV5-1 and TRBJ1-1, the complete variable domain is KAGVTQTPRYLIKTRGQQVTLSCSPISGHRSVSWYQQTPGQGLQFLFEYFSETQRNKGNFPGRFSGRQFSNSRSEMNVSTLELGDSALYLCASSLEGLDTEAFFGQGTRLTVV.

This sequence joins TRBV10-3 and TRBJ2-2; 8 positions agree with TRBD2. The trim removed 10 bases at V and 1 base at J, leaving 8 bases unmatched. The CDR3 length is 15 residues. CDR1 is ENHRY, CDR2 SYGVKD, per germline. The CDR3 loop reads CATSNAGGNTGELFF. The CDR3 DNA follows: TGTGCCACATCAAACGCGGGAGGGAACACCGGGGAGCTGTTTTTT.

V is TRBV12-3 or TRBV12-4 and J is TRBJ2-2, with D possibly matching TRBD1 (6 bases). There are 12 residues in the CDR3. Trimming pared 6 bases from V and 14 bases from J, leaving 16 bases between. The DNA of the CDR3 is TGTGCCAGCAGGACAGGCCCGACCCCACTGTTTTTT. Protein sequence: CASRTGPTPLFF.

This rearrangement joins TRBV9 to TRBJ1-4, with D possibly TRBD1 on 5 matching bases. Deletions cut 2 bases from V and 2 bases from J, with 13 bases between. The CDR3 is 16 residues long. Germline assignment: CDR1 SGDLS and CDR2 YYNGEE. The DNA for the CDR3 is TGTGCCAGCAGCGTTGGTGGGGGGACCACTAATGAAAAACTGTTTTTT. As protein: CASSVGGGTTNEKLFF.

Only a few counts were recorded for this clonotype. The genes are TRBV29-1 and TRBJ1-1, with TRBD1 as a possible D gene (6 bases). In germline, CDR1 is SQVTM, CDR2 ANQGSEA. The V end lost 6 bases, the J end lost 1 base, and 12 bases lay between the germline ends. This CDR3 contains 13 residues. The CDR3 DNA is TGCAGCGTGAACAGACAGGAGAACACTGAAGCTTTCTTT. Its translation is CSVNRQENTEAFF.

This clonotype was seen a handful of times. This sequence joins TRBV7-2 and TRBJ2-7; 9 positions agree with TRBD2. The CDR3 totals 15 residues. Germline CDR1 SGHTA, CDR2 FQGNSA. V lost 5 bases, J lost 6 bases, and 11 bases stayed unmatched. The CDR3 region is CASSPTPGLAGEQYF. The CDR3 bases are TGTGCCAGCAGCCCCACGCCGGGACTAGCTGGCGAGCAGTACTTC.

There are a few counts of this clonotype. The rearrangement uses TRBV6-1 and TRBJ1-3; tentatively, D is TRBD1 (6 bases). Deletions cut 5 bases from V and 0 bases from J, with 11 bases between. There are 15 residues in the CDR3. Germline CDR1 and CDR2: MNHNS and SASEGT. The CDR3 loop reads CASSPTGNSGNTIYF. CDR3 nucleotides: TGTGCCAGCAGTCCGACAGGAAACTCTGGAAACACCATATATTTT.

The V call is TRBV20-1, the J call TRBJ2-3; D gene ambiguous. This CDR3 contains 13 residues. V was shortened by 5 bases and J by 0 bases, with 9 bases between the two germline ends. The V gene's germline CDR1 is DFQATT and CDR2 SNEGSKA (reference sequence). The CDR3 DNA reads as TGCAGTGCTCCGGAGTTGAGCACAGATACGCAGTATTTT. Protein: CSAPELSTDTQYF.